Presented here are 5 T cell receptor beta chains from one specimen sequenced in a study of blood T cells in healthy people across ages. Together with a sample-barcoded 5' primer, a J-beta primer mix was included in a second PCR lasting roughly 6 to 12 cycles. Using its own MiXCR run on the 5' RACE reads, TCRdb lists one record per CDR3 protein. This sample has about 730,000 distinct CDR3 sequences, with approximately 43% found just once. Sequenced input: blood. The receptors were sampled from a woman aged 55-69 years in good health.

This clonotype was observed at least ten times. V and J are TRBV29-1 and TRBJ2-3; TRBD1 might be the D (6 bases). CDR3 length: 11 amino acids. V was cut by 8 bases and J by 5 bases, with 11 bases left in between. Germline V gene lookup returns CDR1 SQVTM and CDR2 ANQGSEA. The DNA for the CDR3 is TGCAGCTTCGTAGGGGGAGATACGCAGTATTTT. This encodes CSFVGGDTQYF.

The CDR3 loop reads CASKPGGSAPLHF. The CDR3 bases are TGTGCCAGCAAACCGGGGGGCTCGGCACCCCTCCACTTT. This chain joins TRBV27 and TRBJ1-6; possibly TRBD1 for D (6 bases). This CDR3 spans 13 amino acids. The V end lost 7 bases, the J end lost 11 bases, and 15 bases lay between the germline ends. Germline V gives CDR1 MNHEY, CDR2 SMNVEV (reference sequence).

CDR3 in amino acids: CASSLDSASTDTQYF. CDR3 DNA sequence: TGTGCCAGCAGCCTCGACAGCGCTTCCACAGATACGCAGTATTTT. The J gene is TRBJ2-3, the V gene TRBV5-5; D is perhaps TRBD1 (5 bases). Trimming shortened V by 4 bases and J by 2 bases, and 14 bases separated the two germline ends. CDR3 length: 15 amino acids. Germline V gene lookup returns CDR1 SGHKS and CDR2 YYEKEE (reference sequence).

This chain joins TRBV27 and TRBJ1-2; D unclear. The germline V gene encodes CDR1 MNHEY and CDR2 SMNVEV (reference sequence). The CDR3 is 10 residues long. V was pared by 10 bases and J by 6 bases, with 9 bases between. Here the CDR3 DNA reads TGTGCCAACAAAGGAGATGGCTACACCTTC. As protein: CANKGDGYTF.

The gene calls are TRBV11-3 and TRBJ2-5; D is perhaps TRBD2 (6 bases). The CDR3 length is 13 residues. From germline, CDR1 is SGHNT and CDR2 YENEEA. The V end lost 5 bases, the J end lost 4 bases, and 11 bases lay between the germline ends. The CDR3 protein is CASSATEGETQYF. The CDR3 DNA is TGTGCCAGCAGCGCAACGGAGGGAGAGACCCAGTACTTC.